Listed below are T cell receptor beta chains from one sample, sequenced in a study of blood T cell repertoires in COVID-19. Assay used: immunoSEQ multiplex PCR; TCRdb lists only in-frame clones, some missing. The sample holds about 130,000 clones; approximately 85% are singletons and the top ten take roughly 4.5%. The sample was peripheral blood. These receptors were collected from a human donor in a cohort sampled during active COVID-19. CDR3s include the opening cysteine and the closing phenylalanine or tryptophan. Each record gives: clone size, D gene, J gene, V gene, CDR3 protein, CDR3 DNA. The D gene is left open where the match is weak. Expanded clones get a size class; other rows say once, few or many, or leave the size out.

clone size: once
D gene: TRBD2
J gene: TRBJ2-1
V gene: TRBV7-2
CDR3 protein: CASSSGLAGLEQFF
CDR3 DNA: TGTGCCAGCAGCTCGGGACTAGCGGGACTTGAGCAGTTCTTC

clone size: -
D gene: -
J gene: TRBJ1-5
V gene: TRBV5-6
CDR3 protein: CASSLGRVDQPQHF
CDR3 DNA: TGTGCCAGCAGCTTGGGGAGGGTGGATCAGCCCCAGCATTTT

clone size: -
D gene: TRBD2
J gene: TRBJ2-5
V gene: TRBV5-4
CDR3 protein: CASSLIRGGAETQYF
CDR3 DNA: TGTGCCAGCAGCTTGATACGCGGGGGGGCGGAGACCCAGTACTTC

clone size: -
D gene: -
J gene: TRBJ1-1
V gene: TRBV6-6
CDR3 protein: CASRQTKNTEAFF
CDR3 DNA: TGTGCCAGCAGGCAAACAAAGAACACTGAAGCTTTCTTT

clone size: -
D gene: TRBD1
J gene: TRBJ1-1
V gene: TRBV12-3/TRBV12-4
CDR3 protein: CASSPTGDTEAFF
CDR3 DNA: TGTGCCAGCAGTCCCACAGGGGACACTGAAGCTTTCTTT

clone size: -
D gene: -
J gene: TRBJ1-2
V gene: TRBV29-1
CDR3 protein: CSVEGSNYGYTF
CDR3 DNA: TGCAGCGTTGAGGGCAGTAACTATGGCTACACCTTC

clone size: -
D gene: TRBD2
J gene: TRBJ2-7
V gene: TRBV6-6
CDR3 protein: CASTPGAGGNSYEQYF
CDR3 DNA: TGTGCCAGCACCCCTGGGGCGGGGGGCAACTCCTACGAGCAGTACTTC

clone size: -
D gene: -
J gene: TRBJ2-7
V gene: TRBV7-6
CDR3 protein: CASSSRQRYEQYF
CDR3 DNA: TGTGCCAGCAGCTCACGTCAGCGATACGAGCAGTACTTC

clone size: few
D gene: -
J gene: TRBJ1-1
V gene: TRBV6-5
CDR3 protein: CASILFGGNTEAFF
CDR3 DNA: TGTGCCAGCATCTTGTTCGGGGGGAACACTGAAGCTTTCTTT

clone size: -
D gene: -
J gene: TRBJ1-2
V gene: TRBV25-1
CDR3 protein: CASSEYLGYTF
CDR3 DNA: TGTGCCAGCAGTGAATATCTCGGCTACACCTTC

clone size: -
D gene: TRBD1
J gene: TRBJ2-1
V gene: TRBV9
CDR3 protein: CASSGFRDSGYNEQFF
CDR3 DNA: TGTGCCAGCAGCGGATTCCGGGACAGCGGCTACAATGAGCAGTTCTTC

clone size: -
D gene: TRBD1
J gene: TRBJ1-4
V gene: TRBV9
CDR3 protein: CASSDSTGLSEKLFF
CDR3 DNA: TGTGCCAGCAGCGACTCGACAGGGTTGAGTGAAAAACTGTTTTTT

clone size: -
D gene: -
J gene: TRBJ2-2
V gene: TRBV3-1/TRBV3-2
CDR3 protein: CASSPSGAPEVGELFF
CDR3 DNA: TGTGCCAGCAGCCCTTCAGGGGCGCCTGAGGTCGGGGAGCTGTTTTTT

clone size: once
D gene: TRBD1
J gene: TRBJ1-4
V gene: TRBV18
CDR3 protein: CASSANRGRGEKLFF
CDR3 DNA: TGTGCCAGCTCAGCTAACAGGGGAAGGGGAGAAAAACTGTTTTTT

clone size: -
D gene: TRBD1
J gene: TRBJ2-5
V gene: TRBV6-2/TRBV6-3
CDR3 protein: CASSPTRQGLETQYF
CDR3 DNA: TGTGCCAGCAGTCCCACGAGACAGGGGTTGGAGACCCAGTACTTC

clone size: once
D gene: TRBD2
J gene: TRBJ2-1
V gene: TRBV7-2
CDR3 protein: CASSLAGKREKFRGEQFF
CDR3 DNA: TGTGCCAGCAGCTTAGCGGGTAAGCGGGAGAAATTTCGCGGTGAGCAGTTCTTC

clone size: -
D gene: -
J gene: TRBJ2-1
V gene: TRBV7-2
CDR3 protein: CASSFGFINEQFF
CDR3 DNA: TGTGCCAGCAGCTTCGGGTTTATCAATGAGCAGTTCTTC

clone size: -
D gene: -
J gene: TRBJ2-7
V gene: TRBV5-1
CDR3 protein: CASSLEQLSYEQYF
CDR3 DNA: TGCGCCAGCAGCTTGGAACAGCTATCCTACGAGCAGTACTTC

clone size: -
D gene: TRBD1
J gene: TRBJ1-2
V gene: TRBV7-2
CDR3 protein: CASSRNRGGEGYTF
CDR3 DNA: TGTGCCAGCAGCCGGAACAGGGGCGGGGAGGGCTACACCTTC

clone size: once
D gene: -
J gene: TRBJ1-2
V gene: TRBV5-6
CDR3 protein: CASSLGWAGEAYGYTF
CDR3 DNA: TGTGCCAGCAGCTTGGGTTGGGCAGGGGAAGCCTATGGCTACACCTTC

clone size: -
D gene: TRBD2
J gene: TRBJ2-1
V gene: TRBV4-3
CDR3 protein: CASSQDGTSGSGNEQFF
CDR3 DNA: TGCGCCAGCAGCCAAGATGGGACTAGCGGGAGTGGTAATGAGCAGTTCTTC

clone size: -
D gene: -
J gene: TRBJ2-2
V gene: TRBV13
CDR3 protein: CASSLRGLSGELFF
CDR3 DNA: TGTGCCAGCAGCTTACGCGGGCTCTCCGGGGAGCTGTTTTTT

clone size: -
D gene: TRBD1
J gene: TRBJ1-1
V gene: TRBV2
CDR3 protein: CASSVPGGTTEAFF
CDR3 DNA: TGTGCCAGCAGTGTGCCAGGGGGCACCACTGAAGCTTTCTTT

clone size: few
D gene: -
J gene: TRBJ2-1
V gene: TRBV7-7
CDR3 protein: CASSLRQGPPNEQFF
CDR3 DNA: TGTGCCAGCAGCTTACGGCAGGGCCCACCCAATGAGCAGTTCTTC

clone size: -
D gene: -
J gene: TRBJ2-5
V gene: TRBV29-1
CDR3 protein: CSVAGAQETQYF
CDR3 DNA: TGCAGCGTTGCAGGGGCTCAAGAGACCCAGTACTTC

clone size: -
D gene: TRBD2
J gene: TRBJ2-5
V gene: TRBV10-2
CDR3 protein: CASRGLAGDQETQYF
CDR3 DNA: TGCGCCAGCAGGGGACTAGCGGGGGACCAAGAGACCCAGTACTTC

clone size: -
D gene: TRBD2
J gene: TRBJ2-1
V gene: TRBV6-2/TRBV6-3
CDR3 protein: CASSKRGGGSSYNEQFF
CDR3 DNA: TGTGCCAGCAGTAAACGGGGCGGGGGAAGCTCCTACAATGAGCAGTTCTTC

clone size: once
D gene: TRBD1
J gene: TRBJ1-2
V gene: TRBV29-1
CDR3 protein: CSVPGQGNYGYTF
CDR3 DNA: TGCAGCGTTCCGGGACAGGGGAACTATGGCTACACCTTC

clone size: -
D gene: -
J gene: TRBJ2-3
V gene: TRBV3-1/TRBV3-2
CDR3 protein: CASSQAGDTQYF
CDR3 DNA: TGTGCCAGCAGCCAAGCGGGGGATACGCAGTATTTT

clone size: -
D gene: TRBD2
J gene: TRBJ2-2
V gene: TRBV5-1
CDR3 protein: CASSRISGRGNTGELFF
CDR3 DNA: TGCGCCAGCAGCCGAATCAGCGGGAGGGGTAACACCGGGGAGCTGTTTTTT

clone size: -
D gene: -
J gene: TRBJ2-1
V gene: TRBV21-1
CDR3 protein: CASSKGGWGDPRPYNEQFF
CDR3 DNA: TGTGCCAGCAGCAAAGGTGGATGGGGCGACCCTCGCCCCTACAATGAGCAGTTCTTC

clone size: -
D gene: TRBD2
J gene: TRBJ2-7
V gene: TRBV28
CDR3 protein: CASSPSGGIVEQYF
CDR3 DNA: TGTGCCAGCAGTCCTAGCGGGGGAATTGTCGAGCAGTACTTC

clone size: -
D gene: TRBD1
J gene: TRBJ1-1
V gene: TRBV5-4
CDR3 protein: CASSPGTGVTEAFF
CDR3 DNA: TGTGCCAGCAGCCCCGGGACAGGGGTCACTGAAGCTTTCTTT

clone size: -
D gene: TRBD1
J gene: TRBJ1-2
V gene: TRBV6-5
CDR3 protein: CASSQTGGGLDGYTF
CDR3 DNA: TGTGCCAGCAGTCAAACAGGGGGCGGGTTGGATGGCTACACCTTC

clone size: -
D gene: TRBD1
J gene: TRBJ2-1
V gene: TRBV5-6
CDR3 protein: CASSRRQGVHNEQFF
CDR3 DNA: TGTGCCAGCAGTCGACGACAGGGGGTCCACAATGAGCAGTTCTTC

clone size: -
D gene: TRBD1
J gene: TRBJ1-2
V gene: TRBV14
CDR3 protein: CASSQRSTGSGGYTF
CDR3 DNA: TGTGCCAGCAGCCAACGGTCGACAGGGTCGGGTGGCTACACCTTC

clone size: -
D gene: -
J gene: TRBJ1-2
V gene: TRBV7-9
CDR3 protein: CASSLDSVDEGYTF
CDR3 DNA: TGTGCCAGCAGCTTAGATAGCGTGGACGAGGGCTACACCTTC